The 30 T cell receptor beta chains below all came from one sample that was sequenced in a study of early T cells in non-severe SARS-CoV-2 infection. A single record per CDR3 protein comes from TCRdb applying MiXCR to the 5' RACE reads. This sample has more than 80,000 distinct CDR3 sequences, with approximately 14% found just once. The source material was whole blood. These receptors were obtained from an adult who was a healthcare worker with PCR-confirmed SARS-CoV-2 infection or an uninfected control (not recorded which).

This clonotype appeared once. Given a much more abundant clone one base away, this may be a read error. The missing conserved phenylalanine or tryptophan at the end of this CDR3 makes a read error likely. CDR3 bases: TGTGCCAGCAGTTTAGTTGGAGGGAATGAGCAGTTCTTA. Encoded protein: CASSLVGGNEQFL. This rearrangement joins TRBV27 to TRBJ2-1; TRBD2 is a possible D gene (6 bases). This CDR3 has 13 amino acids. Germline V lookup: CDR1 MNHEY, CDR2 SMNVEV (reference sequence). Trimming shortened V by 2 bases and J by 7 bases, and 9 bases separated the two germline ends.

The chain combines TRBV6-6 with TRBJ1-1, with TRBD1 matching 7 bases. Germline V gene lookup returns CDR1 MNHNY and CDR2 SVGAGI (reference sequence). J was trimmed by 2 bases and V by 5 bases; bases with no gene match: 5. The CDR3 runs to 14 residues. The CDR3 loop reads CASSGDSHNTEAFF. Here the CDR3 DNA reads TGTGCCAGCAGTGGGGACAGCCACAACACTGAAGCTTTCTTT.

This clonotype was seen more than once but under ten times. The rearrangement joins TRBV7-9 to TRBJ1-5; D uncertain. Trimming pared 5 bases from V and 7 bases from J, leaving 12 bases between. The CDR3 is 13 amino acids. Germline-derived CDR1 and CDR2 are SEHNR and FQNEAQ (reference sequence). The CDR3: CASSVGGDQPQHF. CDR3 DNA: TGTGCCAGCAGCGTAGGCGGTGACCAGCCCCAGCATTTT.

The gene calls are TRBV7-8 and TRBJ2-1, with D perhaps matching TRBD1 or TRBD2 (5 bases each). The V gene lost 3 bases and the J gene lost 8 bases, with 23 bases spanning the gap. The CDR3 covers 17 residues. Germline assignment: CDR1 SGHVS and CDR2 FQNEAQ. The CDR3 here is CASSLGTRSSGSDEQFF. CDR3 DNA sequence: TGTGCCAGCAGCTTGGGGACCCGTAGCTCGGGGAGCGATGAGCAGTTCTTC.

The genes are TRBV21-1 and TRBJ2-5; the D segment call TRBD1 is taken from the table without a DNA check. TRBV21-1 is noted as a pseudogene. The CDR3 extends over 15 amino acids. The CDR3 region has the DNA TGTGCCAGCAGCCTCGGAGGGGGGTGGAGAGAGACCCAGTACTTC. Translating gives CASSLGGGWRETQYF.

The sample holds many counts of this clonotype. This rearrangement joins TRBV5-1 to TRBJ2-2, with D perhaps TRBD2 (5 bases). CDR3 length: 14 amino acids. Per the germline V gene, CDR1 is SGHRS and CDR2 is YFSETQ. V lost 0 bases and J lost 5, with 8 bases in between. Here the CDR3 reads CASSLERGTGELFF. In DNA, the CDR3 is TGCGCCAGCAGCTTGGAACGGGGTACCGGGGAGCTGTTTTTT.

This clonotype was counted only a few times. The rearrangement uses TRBV9 and TRBJ1-4; a possible D gene is TRBD1 (5 bases). Trimming took off 5 bases at V and 5 bases at J, with 10 bases between the two ends. The CDR3 spans 13 residues. Germline lookup yields CDR1 SGDLS and CDR2 YYNGEE. The CDR3 loop reads CASSRGGNEKLFF. The CDR3 DNA is TGTGCCAGCAGTCGTGGGGGAAATGAAAAACTGTTTTTT.

This clonotype was counted at least ten times. The V gene is TRBV13, the J gene TRBJ2-3, with 13 bases identical to TRBD2. This CDR3 is 16 amino acids long. Germline V gives CDR1 PRHDT, CDR2 FYEKMQ (reference sequence). Losses at the gene ends were 5 bases for V and 4 bases for J; bases not matched to a gene: 6. The CDR3 spells CASSLQLAGGADTQYF. The CDR3 bases are TGTGCCAGCAGCCTACAACTAGCGGGAGGGGCAGATACGCAGTATTTT.

The chain is built from TRBV29-1 and TRBJ2-3; 11 nucleotides align to TRBD2. J lost 6 bases, V lost 0 bases, and 11 bases had no gene match. The CDR3 has 17 amino acids. Germline CDR1 reads SQVTM; CDR2 reads ANQGSEA. CDR3 loop: CSVEDFWGTSGNDTQYF. The CDR3 DNA is TGCAGCGTTGAAGATTTTTGGGGGACTAGCGGTAACGATACGCAGTATTTT.

The V gene is TRBV27, the J gene TRBJ2-7, with 8 bases identical to TRBD1. Germline V gives CDR1 MNHEY, CDR2 SMNVEV (reference sequence). V lost 8 bases and J lost 3; bases outside the gene matches: 12. The CDR3 spans 15 residues. The chain's CDR3 is CASYEPTGVVYEQYF. The CDR3 region has the DNA TGTGCCAGCTATGAACCGACAGGGGTTGTCTACGAGCAGTACTTC.

This sequence joins TRBV27 and TRBJ1-1, with 8 bases matching TRBD1. Germline V gives CDR1 MNHEY, CDR2 SMNVEV (reference sequence). This CDR3 contains 14 residues. The J segment lost 6 bases and the V segment lost 6 bases, leaving 9 bases of the junction unmatched. Here the CDR3 reads CASRGTGGRAEAFF. CDR3 bases: TGTGCCAGCAGGGGGACAGGAGGAAGAGCTGAAGCTTTCTTT.

The genes are TRBV3-1 and TRBJ2-7; D might be TRBD1 (6 bases). The CDR3 extends over 15 amino acids. Per germline, CDR1 LGHDT and CDR2 YNNKEL (reference sequence). Trimming took off 8 bases at V and 4 bases at J, with 21 bases between the two ends. CDR3 nucleotides: TGTGCCAGCGCCCCAGGGGCTGGTACGGGGTACGAGCAGTACTTC. Residues: CASAPGAGTGYEQYF.

The V and J genes are TRBV5-5 and TRBJ2-7, with a tentative D call TRBD2 (6 bases). The CDR3 runs to 15 residues. The V end lost 4 bases, the J end lost 3 bases, and 17 bases lay between the germline ends. From germline, CDR1 is SGHKS and CDR2 YYEKEE (reference sequence). CDR3 in DNA: TGTGCCAGCAGCCCCGGAGGCCGGGGGAGCTACGAGCAGTACTTC. This gives the protein CASSPGGRGSYEQYF.

V and J are TRBV7-9 and TRBJ1-1; no clear D. Trimming left V 5 bases short and J 0 bases short, with 10 bases between. Germline CDR1 and CDR2: SEHNR and FQNEAQ (reference sequence). The CDR3 extends over 14 amino acids. The CDR3 coding sequence is TGTGCCAGCAGCCATCTCGATTTGAACACTGAAGCTTTCTTT. It encodes CASSHLDLNTEAFF.

The V gene is TRBV2, the J gene TRBJ1-4; D gene uncertain. The germline V gene has CDR1 SNHLY and CDR2 FYNNEI. This CDR3 comprises 15 residues. V lost 1 base and J 4 bases, leaving 10 bases between the germline ends. This CDR3 is CASSEETGINEKLFF. CDR3 DNA sequence: TGTGCCAGCAGTGAAGAGACGGGGATTAATGAAAAACTGTTTTTT.

This clonotype was recorded a few times. The gene calls are TRBV18 and TRBJ2-2, with D possibly being TRBD1 (6 bases). The CDR3 consists of 13 residues. Between the trimmed V and J ends, which lost 5 bases and 5 bases, there was a span of 9 bases. Germline CDR1 reads KGHSH; CDR2 reads LQKENI. In DNA, the CDR3 is TGTGCCAGCTCATCCGGACAGACCGGGGAGCTGTTTTTT. Its translation: CASSSGQTGELFF.

The V and J genes are TRBV16 and TRBJ2-1, with D unclear. V lost 3 bases, J lost 6 bases, and 12 bases lay in between. The CDR3 sequence is 14 residues long. Germline CDR1 reads KGHSY; CDR2 reads FQNENV. The CDR3 reads CASSQLGTGNEQFF. Written as DNA, the CDR3 is TGTGCCAGCAGCCAGTTGGGTACGGGCAATGAGCAGTTCTTC.

Comments on this clonotype: A much larger clone lies a single base off, so this may be a read error. The conserved closing phenylalanine or tryptophan is absent in this CDR3, likely reflecting a read error. V gene TRBV9 combines with J gene TRBJ2-7; D not certain. There are 15 residues in the CDR3. The V and J ends lost 4 bases and 2 bases respectively, with 16 bases between them. The V gene's germline CDR1 is SGDLS and CDR2 YYNGEE. DNA of the CDR3: TGTGCCAGCAGCCCGACCTTGGGGTATACCTACGAGCAGTACTAC. This codes for CASSPTLGYTYEQYY.

The chain recombines TRBV4-1 with TRBJ2-3; D is perhaps TRBD2 (5 bases). CDR1 and CDR2 from the germline V gene are MGHRA and YSYEKL. CDR3 length: 15 amino acids. Trimming shortened V by 1 base and J by 4 bases, and 12 bases separated the two germline ends. CDR3 nucleotide sequence: TGCGCCAGCAGCCAAGGCCCCCGGGAAGCAGATACGCAGTATTTT. Translated: CASSQGPREADTQYF.

In this sample, this clonotype turned up many times. The V and J genes are TRBV12-3 or TRBV12-4 and TRBJ1-1; D is unresolved. The V gene lost 1 base and the J gene lost 1 base, with 4 bases spanning the gap. The CDR3 spans 13 residues. This CDR3 is CASSLGANTEAFF. The CDR3 DNA is TGTGCCAGCAGTTTAGGGGCGAACACTGAAGCTTTCTTT.

This clonotype was found many times. The gene calls are TRBV2 and TRBJ2-7; D perhaps matches TRBD2 (6 bases). The V end was cut by 8 bases, the J end by 7 bases, with 15 bases between. Germline loops: CDR1 SNHLY, CDR2 FYNNEI. The CDR3 length is 12 residues. The chain's CDR3 is CASPARAGEQYF. CDR3 nucleotides: TGTGCCAGCCCCGCCAGGGCGGGAGAGCAGTACTTC.

This rearrangement joins TRBV19 to TRBJ1-2; D gene ambiguous. The CDR3 runs to 14 residues. V was cut by 8 bases and J by 9 bases, with 22 bases left in between. Looked up from germline, CDR1 is LNHDA and CDR2 is SQIVND (reference sequence). CDR3 bases: TGTGCCAGTCTATTGACATCGGAGCCTTGGAGCTACACCTTC. Protein product: CASLLTSEPWSYTF.

This clonotype was detected ten times or more. V gene TRBV5-1 combines with J gene TRBJ2-1, with 7 bases matching TRBD1. With 4 bases clipped from V and 2 bases from J, the junction kept 6 bases outside the gene matches. CDR1 is SGHRS, CDR2 YFSETQ, per germline. The CDR3 runs 15 residues. CDR3: CASSTRGGPYNEQFF. As DNA, the CDR3 is TGCGCCAGCAGCACCCGAGGGGGCCCCTACAATGAGCAGTTCTTC.

The chain links TRBV4-1 to TRBJ1-4; D might be TRBD1 (6 bases). Germline CDR1 is MGHRA and CDR2 is YSYEKL. The V gene lost 3 bases and the J gene lost 8 bases, with 16 bases spanning the gap. The CDR3 totals 15 residues. The CDR3 protein is CASSQRQDLAEKLFF. The CDR3 nucleotides read TGCGCCAGCAGCCAGCGACAGGACCTTGCGGAAAAACTGTTTTTT.

This clonotype has a handful of counts. This sequence joins TRBV6-2 or TRBV6-3 and TRBJ1-1, with a possible D match to TRBD1 (6 bases). This CDR3 region has 13 residues. Germline-derived CDR1 and CDR2 are MNHEY and SVGEGT. V was cut by 6 bases and J by 2 bases, with 10 bases left in between. CDR3 amino acids: CASSRGRNTEAFF. For the CDR3, the DNA is TGTGCCAGCAGCCGGGGGCGAAACACTGAAGCTTTCTTT.

The sample holds many counts of this clonotype. The chain joins TRBV18 to TRBJ2-6, with D unclear. The CDR3 has 19 amino acids. Germline V CDR1 and CDR2: KGHSH, LQKENI. Deletions cut 10 bases from V and 0 bases from J, with 25 bases between. The CDR3, as DNA: TGTGCCAATCACCCAAGGCGACTTAGAGAACCCTCTGGGGCCAACGTCCTGACTTTC. Translated, it gives CANHPRRLREPSGANVLTF.

The chain is built from TRBV19 and TRBJ2-7; TRBD1 agrees at 11 bases. V shed 7 bases and J 2 bases; nucleotides not matched to a gene: 4. This CDR3 region has 14 residues. In germline, CDR1 is LNHDA, CDR2 SQIVND (reference sequence). The CDR3, as DNA: TGTGCCAGTACCCCGGGACAGGGGGCCTACGAGCAGTACTTC. This sequence encodes CASTPGQGAYEQYF.

The J gene is TRBJ1-6, the V gene TRBV7-9; 7 positions match TRBD1. CDR3 length: 15 amino acids. The germline gives CDR1 SEHNR, CDR2 FQNEAQ (reference sequence). Trimming removed 5 bases from V and 7 bases from J; junction bases left unmatched: 8. This CDR3 reads CASSDGTDLNSPLHF. DNA of the CDR3: TGTGCCAGCAGCGACGGGACAGACCTCAATTCACCCCTCCACTTT.

There are a few counts of this clonotype. The rearrangement links TRBV5-1 to TRBJ1-2; 9 positions match TRBD1. CDR3 length equals 14 residues. Losses at the gene ends were 0 bases for V and 6 bases for J; bases not matched to a gene: 3. From germline, CDR1 is SGHRS and CDR2 YFSETQ. CDR3 nucleotide sequence: TGCGCCAGCAGCTTGGAACAGGGGGCGGATGGCTACACCTTC. It encodes CASSLEQGADGYTF.

To note about this clonotype: A read error may be the cause here, since a much bigger clone is one base away. This sequence joins TRBV6-1 and TRBJ2-4; weak D call: TRBD1 (6 bases). Between the trimmed V and J ends, which lost 6 bases and 4 bases, there was a span of 13 bases. This CDR3 is built from 14 residues. Per the germline V gene, CDR1 is MNHNS and CDR2 is SASEGT. The CDR3 reads CASSVRGTKNIQYF. The CDR3 region has the DNA TGTGCCAGCAGCGTCAGGGGAACGAAAAACATTCAGTACTTC.